This is a list of T cell receptor beta chains from one sample in a study of T cell responses to AZD1222 COVID-19 vaccine. Method: immunoSEQ multiplex PCR; TCRdb's copy keeps in-frame clones and lacks some. Of 98,000 or so clones detected, about nine tenths appear once; the ten largest clones hold 3.3%. Sequencing was performed on peripheral blood, taken 28 days after the second dose of the MenACWY control vaccine. All receptors derive from an adult who received the MenACWY meningococcal vaccine as a control. The CDR3 runs from the conserved cysteine through the conserved F or W. Each record gives: D gene, clone size, V gene, J gene, CDR3 DNA, CDR3 protein. The D gene is left open where the match is weak. Clone size is not always given. Where it is, it says once, few, many or a class for expanded clones.

>TRBD1|.|TRBV5-4|TRBJ1-2
TGTGCCAGCAGGGCTATAGGGACAGCCACCCAGGGCTACACCTTC
CASRAIGTATQGYTF
>TRBD1|.|TRBV6-5|TRBJ1-6
TGTGCCAGCACTGGGACAGCGTCTTTTGGTTCACCCCTCCACTTT
CASTGTASFGSPLHF
>.|.|TRBV9|TRBJ2-2
TGTGCCAGCAGCGTACTGAGTGACACCGGGGAGCTGTTTTTT
CASSVLSDTGELFF
>.|.|TRBV29-1|TRBJ2-2
TGCAGCGTTGATTCGAGTTCACTCGTGGGCTCCGGGGAGCTGTTTTTT
CSVDSSSLVGSGELFF
>.|.|TRBV2|TRBJ1-1
TGTGCCAGCAGTCGAACACAGGTCCACCGGGGGAACACTGAAGCTTTCTTT
CASSRTQVHRGNTEAFF
>.|.|TRBV9|TRBJ2-1
TGTGCCAGCAGCGTAGGTTTGGGGATTGGTTCCTACAATGAGCAGTTCTTC
CASSVGLGIGSYNEQFF
>TRBD1|.|TRBV28|TRBJ1-2
TGTGCCAGCAGTTTAGCCCCCGGACAGGGACACGGCTACACCTTC
CASSLAPGQGHGYTF
>.|.|TRBV5-1|TRBJ2-7
TGCGCCAGCAGGCGGGGCGCGGGTCCGGACGAGCAGTACTTC
CASRRGAGPDEQYF
>.|.|TRBV18|TRBJ1-2
TGTGCCAGCTCACCAGGGAAGGGCGGCTATGGCTACACCTTC
CASSPGKGGYGYTF
>.|.|TRBV4-3|TRBJ1-4
TGCGCCAGCAGCCAATCGGGCCACGGGAATGAAAAACTGTTTTTT
CASSQSGHGNEKLFF
>.|.|TRBV28|TRBJ2-7
TGTGCCAGCAGTATACTTTCTAGCCTAGCGAGCTACGAGCAGTACTTC
CASSILSSLASYEQYF
>.|few|TRBV5-1|TRBJ1-4
TGCGCCAGCAGCTTGAGCTCCGGGGGAAGGGAAAAACTGTTTTTT
CASSLSSGGREKLFF
>.|.|TRBV4-1|TRBJ2-3
TGCGCCAGCAGCGACGTGGGTCGCACAGATACGCAGTATTTT
CASSDVGRTDTQYF
>TRBD1|.|TRBV10-3|TRBJ2-7
TGTGCCACCGCAGGGGGAGATTACTACGAGCAGTACTTC
CATAGGDYYEQYF
>.|.|TRBV6-1|TRBJ1-3
TGTGCCAGCAGTGAAGTACCCAACTACTCGACTGGAAACACCATATATTTT
CASSEVPNYSTGNTIYF
>.|.|TRBV6-4|TRBJ2-7
TGTGCCAGCAGTGTTGACTTTAGCTCCTACGAGCAGTACTTC
CASSVDFSSYEQYF
>.|once|TRBV5-4|TRBJ1-1
TGTGCCAGCAGCTTGGAGAGGGGGAACACTGAAGCTTTCTTT
CASSLERGNTEAFF
>TRBD2|.|TRBV7-9|TRBJ2-1
TGTGCCAGCAGCCGTGGACTAGCGGGGGGGAGGAGCTCCTACAATGAGCAGTTCTTC
CASSRGLAGGRSSYNEQFF
>TRBD1|.|TRBV9|TRBJ2-7
TGTGCCAGCAGCCCTTTCTGGACAGGGGCCCACGAGCAGTACTTC
CASSPFWTGAHEQYF
>.|.|TRBV4-1|TRBJ2-6
TGCGCCAGCAGCCAAGGGGTTCTGGGCAACGTCCTGACTTTC
CASSQGVLGNVLTF
>.|.|TRBV6-2/TRBV6-3|TRBJ2-7
TGTGCCAGCAGTTTCTCAGGGGTCCTCCCCACCTACGAGCAGTACTTC
CASSFSGVLPTYEQYF
>.|.|TRBV29-1|TRBJ2-2
TGCAGCGTCGCGGACAGAACGAACACCGGGGAGCTGTTTTTT
CSVADRTNTGELFF
>.|once|TRBV13|TRBJ2-7
TGTGCCAGCAGCTTATGGGAGAGGGGCCCCTACTACGAGCAGTACTTC
CASSLWERGPYYEQYF
>.|.|TRBV28|TRBJ1-1
TGTGCCAGCAGACCCTCTTTTACTGACACCTTGAACACTGAAGCTTTCTTT
CASRPSFTDTLNTEAFF
>.|.|TRBV28|TRBJ1-2
TGTGCCAGCAGTTTGAACCCGGGGGGCTACACCTTC
CASSLNPGGYTF
>.|.|TRBV4-2|TRBJ2-7
TGTGCCAGCAGCCAAGACCCCCCAGGGTTTAGATCCTACGAGCAGTACTTC
CASSQDPPGFRSYEQYF
>TRBD1|.|TRBV5-6|TRBJ2-7
TGTGCCAGCAGCTGGGGGACAGGCGCTTCCTACGAGCAGTACTTC
CASSWGTGASYEQYF
>.|.|TRBV9|TRBJ1-1
TGTGCCAGCAGCCCGACAGGGAACACTGAAGCTTTCTTT
CASSPTGNTEAFF
>.|.|TRBV10-1|TRBJ1-1
TGCGCCAGCAGTGGAATGGGGACTGAAGCTTTCTTT
CASSGMGTEAFF
>.|.|TRBV30|TRBJ1-1
TGTGCCTGGAGTGCCCAGGGAGATCTTGGAGCTTTCTTT
CAWSAQGDLGAFF
>.|.|TRBV2|TRBJ2-7
TGTGCCACCGCAGGACTGAGCTACGAGCAGTACTTC
CATAGLSYEQYF
>TRBD1|.|TRBV15|TRBJ2-7
TGTGCCACCAGCAGGGGACAGGGGGCGCCCTACGAGCAGTACTTC
CATSRGQGAPYEQYF
>TRBD1|.|TRBV6-2/TRBV6-3|TRBJ1-2
TGTGCCAGCAGTAGACAGGGGACGGGTGGCTACACCTTC
CASSRQGTGGYTF
>.|once|TRBV4-1|TRBJ2-7
TGCGCCAGCAGCCAAGATTTCGCGGTAGACAGAGAGCTCTACGAGCAGTACTTC
CASSQDFAVDRELYEQYF
>TRBD2|.|TRBV11-3|TRBJ2-3
TGTGCCAGCAGCCAGGGACTAGCAATAGATACGCAGTATTTT
CASSQGLAIDTQYF
>.|.|TRBV24-1|TRBJ2-2
TGTGCCACCAGTGCCTGGGGGGGCGCTTACACCGGGGAGCTGTTTTTT
CATSAWGGAYTGELFF
>.|.|TRBV3-1/TRBV3-2|TRBJ2-3
TGTGCCAGCAGCCAAGTGCGGCAGACCCGGGCAGATACGCAATATTTT
CASSQVRQTRADTQYF
>TRBD1|once|TRBV25-1|TRBJ1-4
TGTGCCAGCAGTCCACAGGGGGCAGAAGAAAAACTGTTTTTT
CASSPQGAEEKLFF
>TRBD1|once|TRBV2|TRBJ1-2
TGTGCCAGCAGTGAAATGCGGACAGGTGGGGGCTACACCTTC
CASSEMRTGGGYTF
>.|once|TRBV12-3/TRBV12-4|TRBJ2-5
TGTGCCAGCAGTTTTTTAGCTACTGGGACCCAGTACTTC
CASSFLATGTQYF
>TRBD1|once|TRBV3-1/TRBV3-2|TRBJ2-5
TGTGCCAGCAGTCCCGGGACAGGGAGTCAAGAGACCCAGTACTTC
CASSPGTGSQETQYF
>.|.|TRBV20-1|TRBJ1-5
TGCAGTGCTAGTGTGCTTGGGAATCAGCCCCAGCATTTT
CSASVLGNQPQHF
>.|.|TRBV4-1|TRBJ2-7
TGCGCCAGCAGCCCCCTCGTTAACAGGCCCCTACGCTCCTACGAGCAGTACTTC
CASSPLVNRPLRSYEQYF
>TRBD1|.|TRBV7-2|TRBJ1-4
TGTGCCAGCAGCCCCCCTGCAATAGGGACAGGGGATGAAAAACTGTTTTTT
CASSPPAIGTGDEKLFF
>.|.|TRBV10-3|TRBJ1-1
TGTGCCATCAGTGAGCCTGTGGGAGCCACTGAAGCTTTCTTT
CAISEPVGATEAFF
>.|.|TRBV6-5|TRBJ2-1
TGTGCCAGCACGATGGCCGGAGTGGGTGAGCAGTTCTTC
CASTMAGVGEQFF
>TRBD1|.|TRBV7-9|TRBJ2-5
TGTGCCAGCAGCTTAGGGACAGGGTCGGAAGAGACCCAGTACTTC
CASSLGTGSEETQYF
>.|.|TRBV6-2/TRBV6-3|TRBJ1-6
TGTGCCAGCAGTTACTCCACCCGGGACTTTAATAATTCACCCCTCCACTTT
CASSYSTRDFNNSPLHF
>.|.|TRBV7-2|TRBJ2-1
TGTGCCAGCAGCCGAAGGGATGGGAATGAGCAGTTCTTC
CASSRRDGNEQFF
>TRBD2|once|TRBV11-1|TRBJ2-5
TGTGCCAGCAGCTTAGGCGGCCGGGAGGGCGAGACCCAGTACTTC
CASSLGGREGETQYF
>.|.|TRBV5-6|TRBJ2-2
TGTGCCAGCAGCGTTACAGGTCTGGTCGGAACCGGGGAGCTGTTTTTT
CASSVTGLVGTGELFF
>TRBD1|.|TRBV11-2|TRBJ1-6
TGTGCCAGCAGCTTCTACAGGGGGCGCGTTTCACCCCTCCACTTT
CASSFYRGRVSPLHF
>TRBD1|.|TRBV15|TRBJ1-4
TGTGCCACCAGCAGAGATTATGGGACAGCGGAAAAACTGTTTTTT
CATSRDYGTAEKLFF
>.|.|TRBV9|TRBJ2-7
TGTGCCAGCAGCGTAGGACAGAGAGCTTACGAGCAGTACTTC
CASSVGQRAYEQYF
>TRBD2|.|TRBV5-1|TRBJ2-3
TGCGCCAGCAGCGCTAGCGGGCGGACAGATACGCAGTATTTT
CASSASGRTDTQYF
>.|.|TRBV5-8|TRBJ1-1
TGTGCCAGCAGAACAGGAATGAACACTGAAGCTTTCTTT
CASRTGMNTEAFF
>.|.|TRBV28|TRBJ2-7
TGTGCCAGCACCCGTAGTGGGTCATACGAGCAGTACTTC
CASTRSGSYEQYF
>TRBD2|.|TRBV5-4|TRBJ2-7
TGTGCCAGCAGCTTGGGCCGGGGGGACCCCTCCTACGAGCAGTACTTC
CASSLGRGDPSYEQYF
>.|.|TRBV7-9|TRBJ2-3
TGTGCCAGCAGCTTAGGGCAGGGACGCACAGATACGCAGTATTTT
CASSLGQGRTDTQYF